Presented here are 21 T cell receptor beta chains from one specimen sequenced in a study of liver allograft versus peripheral blood T cells. Study details: Blood and transplanted-liver T cell receptor repertoires from recipients were compared.

MiXCR, applied by TCRdb to the reads, yields one record per CDR3 protein. The sample includes some 10,000 distinct CDR3 sequences, less than 30% of them seen just once. These receptors all stem from a human patient who had a liver transplant. Some T cells may trace back to the graft donor.

By proportion, this clonotype is medium-sized (0.01 to 0.1%). The rearrangement uses TRBV18 and TRBJ1-2; D gene unclear. The CDR3 loop spans 12 amino acids. V lost 3 bases, J lost 4 bases, and 6 bases lay in between. Germline V gene lookup returns CDR1 KGHSH and CDR2 LQKENI. DNA of the CDR3: TGTGCCAGCTCACCTCAGGTCTATGGCTACACCTTC. Its protein is CASSPQVYGYTF.

This clonotype was counted between two and nine times. The chain has TRBV6-1 and TRBJ1-5, with 7 bases identical to TRBD1. Germline CDR1 is MNHNS and CDR2 is SASEGT. The CDR3 length is 13 residues. V shed 8 bases and J 6 bases; nucleotides not matched to a gene: 7. CDR3 in DNA: TGTGCCAGCGTCCGGGACAGTCGTCAGCCCCAGCATTTT. Amino acids: CASVRDSRQPQHF.

Within the sample, this clonotype is medium-sized. The CDR3, as DNA: TGTGCCAGCAGGACGACAGTTACGGGAAACACCATATATTTT. Translated, it gives CASRTTVTGNTIYF. The J gene is TRBJ1-3, the V gene TRBV27, with D tentatively TRBD1 (5 bases). Germline CDR1 MNHEY, CDR2 SMNVEV (reference sequence). The V gene lost 6 bases and the J gene lost 4 bases, with 13 bases spanning the gap. This CDR3 has 14 amino acids.

Notes on this clonotype: With a much larger clone just one base away, this may be a read error. This chain uses TRBV13 with TRBJ1-2; D gene uncertain. This CDR3 spans 13 amino acids. Germline loops: CDR1 PRHDT, CDR2 FYEKMQ (reference sequence). The V end lost 1 base, the J end lost 10 bases, and 13 bases lay between the germline ends. The CDR3 coding sequence is TGTGCCAGCAGCTTAGAGTCGGTTCTCGACTACACCTTC. This encodes CASSLESVLDYTF.

This clonotype is medium-sized by share. J is TRBJ1-2 and V is TRBV6-5; D gene unclear. V gave up 6 bases and J gave up 4 bases, with 15 bases separating them. The germline gives CDR1 MNHEY, CDR2 SVGAGI. This CDR3 contains 14 residues. CDR3 residues: CASSLGGIPYGYTF. DNA of the CDR3: TGTGCCAGCAGCCTTGGAGGGATCCCCTATGGCTACACCTTC.

This clonotype was seen more than once but under ten times. J is TRBJ1-5 and V is TRBV18, with 10 bases identical to TRBD1. The CDR3 spans 16 residues. Trimming cost V 0 bases and J 2 bases; bases outside gene matches: 1. The V gene's germline CDR1 is KGHSH and CDR2 LQKENI. The CDR3 loop is CASSPPGTGGNQPQHF. CDR3 DNA: TGTGCCAGCTCACCACCCGGGACAGGGGGCAATCAGCCCCAGCATTTT.

In its sample, this clonotype is medium-sized. The chain couples TRBV6-2 or TRBV6-3 to TRBJ1-6; D is unclear. CDR3 size: 17 residues. Germline V gives CDR1 MNHEY, CDR2 SVGEGT. V lost 0 bases and J 5 bases, leaving 14 bases between the germline ends. CDR3 bases: TGTGCCAGCAGTTACTCGGCAGGAAATATGCATAATTCACCCCTCCACTTT. This translates into CASSYSAGNMHNSPLHF.

This clonotype is a singleton in its sample. The CDR3 nucleotides read TGCAGTGCTAGTACGAGCAACGAGCAGTACTTC. Protein product: CSASTSNEQYF. This rearrangement joins TRBV20-1 to TRBJ2-7; the D is unclear. CDR3 length: 11 residues. V was cut by 3 bases and J by 5 bases, with 8 bases left in between. In germline, CDR1 is DFQATT, CDR2 SNEGSKA (reference sequence).

This clonotype counts as medium-sized. V is TRBV29-1 and J is TRBJ1-1; 8 bases line up with TRBD1. Trimming cost V 6 bases and J 4 bases; bases outside gene matches: 7. The CDR3 contains 13 residues. Germline values: CDR1 SQVTM, CDR2 ANQGSEA. The CDR3 DNA is TGCAGCGTGACCGGGACAGGACTCACTGAAGCTTTCTTT. Translation: CSVTGTGLTEAFF.

The rearrangement links TRBV27 to TRBJ2-3, with 8 positions matching TRBD2. V lost 4 bases to trimming and J lost 5 bases; unmatched junction nucleotides: 11. CDR1 and CDR2 from the germline V gene are MNHEY and SMNVEV (reference sequence). The CDR3 has 16 residues. For the CDR3, the DNA is TGTGCCAGCAGTTCATTACTAGCGGTGCTACTAGATACGCAGTATTTT. This translates into CASSSLLAVLLDTQYF.

This rearrangement joins TRBV18 to TRBJ2-5; D is possibly TRBD2 (6 bases). V was clipped by 3 bases and J by 4 bases, with 12 bases between them. From germline, CDR1 is KGHSH and CDR2 LQKENI. The CDR3 loop spans 14 amino acids. The CDR3 DNA is TGTGCCAGCTCACCGACTGAGGGAGGAGAGACCCAGTACTTC. Translating gives CASSPTEGGETQYF. The whole variable domain, filled in from reference TRBV18 and TRBJ2-5, reads NAGVMQNPRHLVRRRGQEARLRCSPMKGHSHVYWYRQLPEEGLKFMVYLQKENIIDESGMPKERFSAEFPKEGPSILRIQQVVRGDSAAYFCASSPTEGGETQYFGPGTRLLVL.

This clonotype was counted between two and nine times. V usage is TRBV7-9 and J usage is TRBJ2-2; either TRBD1 or TRBD2 may fit D (6 bases each). Trimming removed 5 bases from V and 0 bases from J, with 13 bases in between. The CDR3 is 16 residues long. Per the germline V gene, CDR1 is SEHNR and CDR2 is FQNEAQ (reference sequence). In nucleotides, the CDR3 is TGTGCCAGCAGCCTAACGGGGGCGCCGAACACCGGGGAGCTGTTTTTT. Translation: CASSLTGAPNTGELFF.

This clonotype counts as medium-sized. The gene calls are TRBV18 and TRBJ1-1; D uncertain. This CDR3 region has 13 residues. CDR1 and CDR2 (germline): KGHSH, LQKENI. V lost 3 bases, J lost 8 bases, and 13 bases lay in between. The CDR3 nucleotides are TGTGCCAGCTCACCTCAACGGAAGGCGGAAGCTTTCTTT. It encodes CASSPQRKAEAFF.

This clonotype counts as medium-sized. The chain has TRBV28 and TRBJ1-2, with TRBD1 matching over 10 bases. The CDR3 loop spans 16 amino acids. Germline loops: CDR1 MDHEN, CDR2 SYDVKM. V was clipped by 6 bases and J by 5 bases; unmatched bases: 12. CDR3 bases: TGTGCCAGCAGCTCACAGAAGGGACAGGGGCGGTATGGCTACACCTTC. This sequence encodes CASSSQKGQGRYGYTF.

This clonotype was seen many times. The chain combines TRBV9 with TRBJ1-1; tentative D call: TRBD1 (5 bases). Germline V lookup: CDR1 SGDLS, CDR2 YYNGEE. This CDR3 spans 15 amino acids. V lost 4 bases and J lost 1, with 14 bases in between. This CDR3 reads CASSNTGRANTEAFF. CDR3 bases: TGTGCCAGCAGCAATACGGGACGCGCGAACACTGAAGCTTTCTTT.

This clonotype counts as medium-sized. The genes are TRBV29-1 and TRBJ1-2; 7 bases are shared with TRBD1. CDR1 and CDR2 from the germline V gene are SQVTM and ANQGSEA. V was clipped by 4 bases and J by 5 bases; unmatched bases: 13. The CDR3 covers 15 residues. The CDR3, as DNA: TGCAGCGTTGTTCCGCTGTGGCAGGGGGAGTATGGCTACACCTTC. Residues: CSVVPLWQGEYGYTF.

V gene TRBV12-3 or TRBV12-4 combines with J gene TRBJ2-3; the match to TRBD2 covers 7 bases. The V segment lost 3 bases and the J segment 8 bases; nucleotides outside the gene matches: 5. The CDR3 has 13 residues. This CDR3 is CASSFSGPGTQYF. The DNA for the CDR3 is TGTGCCAGCAGTTTTAGCGGGCCCGGTACGCAGTATTTT.

This clonotype was observed once. The V call is TRBV12-3 or TRBV12-4, the J call TRBJ1-3, with D hard to call. The CDR3 covers 13 residues. Trimming removed 2 bases at V and 3 bases at J, with 5 bases between. This CDR3 reads CASSLSGGNTIYF. CDR3 sequence (DNA): TGTGCCAGCAGTTTATCGGGTGGAAACACCATATATTTT.

By share, this clonotype counts as medium-sized. The rearrangement uses TRBV29-1 and TRBJ1-1; D is ambiguous. Germline V gene lookup returns CDR1 SQVTM and CDR2 ANQGSEA. Trimming pared 3 bases from V and 1 base from J, leaving 12 bases between. The CDR3 length is 14 residues. The CDR3 DNA reads as TGCAGCGTTGACAGAGCGGCAGAGAACACTGAAGCTTTCTTT. Amino acids: CSVDRAAENTEAFF.

Relative to its sample, this clonotype is medium-sized. The rearrangement uses TRBV6-6 and TRBJ1-1; 8 bases are a match to TRBD1. Germline CDR1 reads MNHNY; CDR2 reads SVGAGI (reference sequence). Trimming removed 2 bases from V and 3 bases from J; junction bases left unmatched: 2. The CDR3 loop spans 14 amino acids. The CDR3 loop reads CASSYLDRDTEAFF. The CDR3 region has the DNA TGTGCCAGCAGTTACCTGGACAGGGACACTGAAGCTTTCTTT.

This rearrangement joins TRBV28 to TRBJ1-2; possibly TRBD1 for D (6 bases). The length of the CDR3 is 12 residues. V was cut by 2 bases and J by 6 bases, with 7 bases left in between. The germline gives CDR1 MDHEN, CDR2 SYDVKM. The CDR3 DNA reads as TGTGCCAGCAGTTTAACAGGGAATGGCTACACCTTC. Amino acid sequence: CASSLTGNGYTF.